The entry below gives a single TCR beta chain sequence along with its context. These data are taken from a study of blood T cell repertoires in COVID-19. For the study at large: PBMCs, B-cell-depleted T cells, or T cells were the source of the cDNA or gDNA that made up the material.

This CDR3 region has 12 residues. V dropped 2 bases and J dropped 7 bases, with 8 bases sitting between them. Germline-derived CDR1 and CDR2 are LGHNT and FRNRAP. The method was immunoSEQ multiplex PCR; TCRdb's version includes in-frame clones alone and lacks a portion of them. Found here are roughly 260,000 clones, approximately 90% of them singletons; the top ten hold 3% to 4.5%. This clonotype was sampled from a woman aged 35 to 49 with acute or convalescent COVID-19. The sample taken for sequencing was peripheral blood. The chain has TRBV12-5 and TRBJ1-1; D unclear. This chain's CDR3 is CASGLLTVEAFF. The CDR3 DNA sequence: TGTGCTAGTGGTTTGCTCACGGTTGAAGCTTTCTTT.